This TCR beta chain was sequenced for a study of type 1 regulatory T cells. Study summary: This in vitro CD4 product, T-allo10, is enriched for Tr1 cells and alloantigen-specific.

TCRdb called the reads again in MiXCR, with one record for every CDR3 protein. The sample includes about 62,000 distinct CDR3 sequences, approximately 60% of them seen just once. Study-wide results and caveats: Compared with non-Tr1 cells, Tr1 cells showed a narrower TCR repertoire.

Germline CDR1 reads SQVTM; CDR2 reads ANQGSEA. V trimming: 7 bases; J trimming: 6 bases; junction bases outside the gene matches: 10. The CDR3 consists of 13 residues. On this clonotype itself: Its antigen is still unknown.

This TCR derives from a human donor in good health. V gene TRBV29-1 combines with J gene TRBJ2-3; the match to TRBD1 covers 7 bases. Sequencing was performed on cultured non-Tr1 T cells, either the whole culture or a sorted T cell fraction (not recorded which). The chain's CDR3 is CSGRTGRTDTQYF. As DNA, the CDR3 is TGCAGCGGGCGGACAGGACGAACGGATACGCAGTATTTT.